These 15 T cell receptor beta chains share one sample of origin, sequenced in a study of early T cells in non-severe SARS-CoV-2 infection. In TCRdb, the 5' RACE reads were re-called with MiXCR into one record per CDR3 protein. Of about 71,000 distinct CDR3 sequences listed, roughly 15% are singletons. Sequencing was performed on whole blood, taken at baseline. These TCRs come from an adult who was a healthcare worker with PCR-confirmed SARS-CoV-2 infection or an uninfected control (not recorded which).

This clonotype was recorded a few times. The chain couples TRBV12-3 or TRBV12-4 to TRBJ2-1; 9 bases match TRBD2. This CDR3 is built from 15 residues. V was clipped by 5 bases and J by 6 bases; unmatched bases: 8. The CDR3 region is CASSATGGRGNEQFF. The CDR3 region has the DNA TGTGCCAGCAGTGCGACTGGCGGGAGGGGCAATGAGCAGTTCTTC.

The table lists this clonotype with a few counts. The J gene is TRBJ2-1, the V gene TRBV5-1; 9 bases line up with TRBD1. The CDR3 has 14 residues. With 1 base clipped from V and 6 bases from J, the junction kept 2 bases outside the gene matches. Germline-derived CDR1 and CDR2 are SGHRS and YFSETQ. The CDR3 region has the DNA TGCGCCAGCAGCTTGTGGGACAGGGTCAATGAGCAGTTCTTC. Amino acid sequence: CASSLWDRVNEQFF.

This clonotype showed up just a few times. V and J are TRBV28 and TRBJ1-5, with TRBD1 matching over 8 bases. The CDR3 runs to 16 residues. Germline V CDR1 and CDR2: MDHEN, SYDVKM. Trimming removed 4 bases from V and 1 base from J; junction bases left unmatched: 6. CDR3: CASSSTTGASNQPQHF. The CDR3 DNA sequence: TGTGCCAGCAGTTCGACGACAGGGGCGAGCAATCAGCCCCAGCATTTT.

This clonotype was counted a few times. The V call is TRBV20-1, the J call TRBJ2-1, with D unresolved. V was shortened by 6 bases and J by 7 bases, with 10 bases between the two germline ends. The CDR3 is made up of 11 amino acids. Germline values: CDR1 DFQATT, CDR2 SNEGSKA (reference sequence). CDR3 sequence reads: CSAPQWNEQFF. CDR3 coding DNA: TGCAGTGCCCCTCAGTGGAATGAGCAGTTCTTC.

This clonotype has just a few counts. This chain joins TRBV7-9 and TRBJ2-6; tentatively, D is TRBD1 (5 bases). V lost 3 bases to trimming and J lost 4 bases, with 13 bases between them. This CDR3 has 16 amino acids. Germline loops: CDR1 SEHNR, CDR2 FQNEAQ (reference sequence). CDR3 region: CASSFKGDGGANVLTF. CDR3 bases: TGTGCCAGCAGCTTTAAAGGGGATGGCGGGGCCAACGTCCTGACTTTC.

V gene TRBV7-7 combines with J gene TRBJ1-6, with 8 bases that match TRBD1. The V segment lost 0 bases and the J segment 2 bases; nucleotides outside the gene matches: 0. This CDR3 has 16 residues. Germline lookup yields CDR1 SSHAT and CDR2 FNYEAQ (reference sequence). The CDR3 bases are TGTGCCAGCAGCTTAGCCAGGGGGCCCTATAATTCACCCCTCCACTTT. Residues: CASSLARGPYNSPLHF.

The CDR3 protein is CASENRGGGTDTQYF. The CDR3 DNA is TGTGCCTCCGAGAACAGGGGCGGAGGCACAGATACGCAGTATTTT. V gene TRBV6-1 combines with J gene TRBJ2-3, with 7 bases identical to TRBD1. CDR3 size: 15 residues. The trim removed 11 bases at V and 1 base at J, leaving 12 bases unmatched. The V gene's germline CDR1 is MNHNS and CDR2 SASEGT.

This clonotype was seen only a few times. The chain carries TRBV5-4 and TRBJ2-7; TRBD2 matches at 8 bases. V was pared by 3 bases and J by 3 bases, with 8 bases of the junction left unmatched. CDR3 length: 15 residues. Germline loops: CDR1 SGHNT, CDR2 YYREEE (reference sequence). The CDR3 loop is CASSSGTRGDYEQYF. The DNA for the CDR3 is TGTGCCAGCAGCTCCGGGACTAGGGGGGACTACGAGCAGTACTTC.

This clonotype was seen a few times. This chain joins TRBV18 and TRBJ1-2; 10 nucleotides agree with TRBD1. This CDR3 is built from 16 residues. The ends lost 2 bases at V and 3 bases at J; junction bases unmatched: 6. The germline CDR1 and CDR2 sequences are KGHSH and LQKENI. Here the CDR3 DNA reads TGTGCCAGCTCACCAGGAGGGACAGGGGAGGACTATGGCTACACCTTC. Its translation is CASSPGGTGEDYGYTF. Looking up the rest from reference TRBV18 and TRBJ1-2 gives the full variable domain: NAGVMQNPRHLVRRRGQEARLRCSPMKGHSHVYWYRQLPEEGLKFMVYLQKENIIDESGMPKERFSAEFPKEGPSILRIQQVVRGDSAAYFCASSPGGTGEDYGYTFGSGTRLTVV.

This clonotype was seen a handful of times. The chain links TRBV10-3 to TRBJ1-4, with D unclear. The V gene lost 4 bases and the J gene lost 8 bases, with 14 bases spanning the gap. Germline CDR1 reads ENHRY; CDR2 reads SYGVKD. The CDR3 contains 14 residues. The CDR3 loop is CAISVGGVREKLFF. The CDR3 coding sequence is TGTGCCATCAGTGTGGGCGGGGTACGCGAAAAACTGTTTTTT.

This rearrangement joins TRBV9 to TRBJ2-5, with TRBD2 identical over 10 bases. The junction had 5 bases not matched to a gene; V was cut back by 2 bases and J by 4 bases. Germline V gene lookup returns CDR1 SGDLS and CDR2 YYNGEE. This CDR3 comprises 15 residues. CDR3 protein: CASSVASGSLETQYF. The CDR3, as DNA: TGTGCCAGCAGCGTCGCTAGCGGGAGTCTAGAGACCCAGTACTTC.

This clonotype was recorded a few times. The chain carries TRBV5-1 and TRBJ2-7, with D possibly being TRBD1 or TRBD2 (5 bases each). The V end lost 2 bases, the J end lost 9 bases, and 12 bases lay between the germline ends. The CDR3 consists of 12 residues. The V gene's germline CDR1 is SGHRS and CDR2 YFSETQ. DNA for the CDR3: TGCGCCAGCAGCTTTTCCGGTGGGGGGCAGTACTTC. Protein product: CASSFSGGGQYF.

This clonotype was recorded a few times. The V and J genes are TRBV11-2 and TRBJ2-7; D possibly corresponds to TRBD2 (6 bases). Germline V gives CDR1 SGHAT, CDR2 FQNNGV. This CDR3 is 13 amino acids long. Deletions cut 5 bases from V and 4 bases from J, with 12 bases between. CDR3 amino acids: CASSPRDLYEQYF. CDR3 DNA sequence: TGTGCCAGCAGCCCGCGGGACCTATACGAGCAGTACTTC.

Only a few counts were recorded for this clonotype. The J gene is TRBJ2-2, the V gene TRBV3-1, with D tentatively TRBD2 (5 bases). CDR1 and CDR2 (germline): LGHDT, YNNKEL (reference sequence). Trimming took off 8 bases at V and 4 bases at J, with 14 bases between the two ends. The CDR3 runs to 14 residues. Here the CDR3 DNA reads TGTGCCAGCGCACAGAGGGCAAGCACCGGGGAGCTGTTTTTT. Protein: CASAQRASTGELFF.

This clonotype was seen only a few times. As DNA, the CDR3 is TGTGCCAGCAGTTTTCTAGCGGGAGGAAAAGATACGCAGTATTTT. Amino acid sequence: CASSFLAGGKDTQYF. The chain is built from TRBV28 and TRBJ2-3; TRBD2 matches 11 bases. This CDR3 is 15 amino acids long. After removal of 3 bases from V and 5 bases from J, the junction contained 4 bases not matched to a gene. Germline V gene data show CDR1 as MDHEN and CDR2 as SYDVKM.